Listed below are T cell receptor beta chains from one sample, sequenced in a study of T cells after yellow fever vaccination. TCRdb redid the calling of the 5' RACE reads with MiXCR, one entry per CDR3 protein. The data show about 400,000 distinct CDR3 sequences, around a tenth seen once. The input for sequencing was PBMCs, taken on the day of the first yellow fever vaccination. Receptor source: a man in his late teens or twenties who received the YFV17D yellow fever vaccine. CDR3s include the opening cysteine and the closing phenylalanine or tryptophan. The D gene is left open where the match is weak. A row's size may be missing; if present it is once, few, many or a size class.

V gene	D gene	J gene	clone size	CDR3 DNA	CDR3 protein
TRBV18	.	TRBJ2-2	.	TGTGCCAGCTCACCACCGAAATTTGGCAGGAACACCGGGGAGCTGTTTTTT	CASSPPKFGRNTGELFF
TRBV24-1	.	TRBJ2-1	many	TGTGCCACCAGTGATTTGCAGCTGGGTGAGACCCAGTTCTTC	CATSDLQLGETQFF
TRBV7-2	.	TRBJ1-2	many	TGTGCCAGCAGCTTAGGGGTGATCTATGGCTACACCTTC	CASSLGVIYGYTF
TRBV4-2	.	TRBJ2-7	.	TGTGCCAGCAGCCAAGATCCCTCCGGGACAAGCTGGTACGAGCAGTACTTC	CASSQDPSGTSWYEQYF
TRBV6-4	.	TRBJ2-3	.	TGTGCCAACAGTGAAGTCCCAGGCACAGATACGCAGTATTTT	CANSEVPGTDTQYF
TRBV5-4	.	TRBJ2-3	.	TGTGCCAGCGGACCTTGGGGGGTCGGCACGCAGTATTTT	CASGPWGVGTQYF
TRBV6-2/TRBV6-3	.	TRBJ2-1	.	TGTGCCAGCAGTTTCACCTCACAGAGGGATGAGCAGTTCTTC	CASSFTSQRDEQFF
TRBV11-2	TRBD2	TRBJ2-1	many	TGTGCCAGCAGCTTAGGGACTAGCAATGAGCAGTTCTTC	CASSLGTSNEQFF
TRBV11-2	.	TRBJ1-4	few	TGTGCCAGCAGCTTATCTGCAACTAATGAAAAACTGTTTTTT	CASSLSATNEKLFF
TRBV7-2	.	TRBJ1-5	many	TGTGCCAGCAGCTTTACCGGGCCCAATCAGCCCCAGCATTTT	CASSFTGPNQPQHF
TRBV5-1	.	TRBJ2-2	many	TGCGCCAGCAGCTTGGACGGGGACAACACCGGGGAGCTGTTTTTT	CASSLDGDNTGELFF
TRBV12-3/TRBV12-4	.	TRBJ2-3	.	TGTGCCAGCAGCTCACCTGGGACGTTGCAGAGCACAGATACGCAGTATTTT	CASSSPGTLQSTDTQYF
TRBV12-3/TRBV12-4	.	TRBJ1-2	few	TGTGCCAGCAGTTCCTCATGGGGCTACACCTTC	CASSSSWGYTF
TRBV20-1	.	TRBJ2-3	.	TGCAGTGCTCGGTGGGGGGATACGCAGTATTTT	CSARWGDTQYF
TRBV3-1	TRBD2	TRBJ2-7	.	TGTGCCAGCGGCAGCGGGGGCTCCTACGAGCAGTACTTC	CASGSGGSYEQYF
TRBV20-1	.	TRBJ1-4	.	TGCAGTGCCAGAATCAGGAGGCGGAGTGAAAAACTGTTTTTT	CSARIRRRSEKLFF
TRBV12-3/TRBV12-4	TRBD2	TRBJ2-1	few	TGTGCCAGCAGATATAGCGGGGGGGCTTACTACAATGAGCAGTTCTTC	CASRYSGGAYYNEQFF
TRBV20-1	TRBD1	TRBJ2-5	.	TGCAGTGCAAAAGAGGGGGCCCATCAAGAGACCCAGTACTTC	CSAKEGAHQETQYF
TRBV30	.	TRBJ1-5	.	TGTGCCTGGAGTTTGAGGGGAGGTCAGCCCCAGCATTTT	CAWSLRGGQPQHF
TRBV12-3/TRBV12-4	TRBD1	TRBJ2-2	many	TGTGCCAGCAGCGCCCCCGTACAGGGGACCGGGGAGCTGTTTTTT	CASSAPVQGTGELFF
TRBV6-2/TRBV6-3	.	TRBJ1-1	few	TGTGCCAGCAGCCCCCTCGGTGGGAGTTACACTGAAGCTTTCTTT	CASSPLGGSYTEAFF
TRBV4-2	.	TRBJ2-3	.	TGTGCCAGCAGCCAAGTGGCCCTAGCAGATACGCAGTATTTT	CASSQVALADTQYF
TRBV7-3	.	TRBJ2-3	many	TGTGCCAGCAGCTCCGGGGGCCTGGATACGCAGTATTTT	CASSSGGLDTQYF
TRBV12-3/TRBV12-4	.	TRBJ2-1	many	TGTGCCAGCGTCCTCGGTCGGCGGGGCTACAATGAGCAGTTCTTC	CASVLGRRGYNEQFF
TRBV2	.	TRBJ2-7	many	TGTGCCACCCTGGGCCGACCCTACGAGCAGTACTTC	CATLGRPYEQYF
TRBV28	TRBD2	TRBJ2-5	.	TGTGCCAGCAGTACCGGACTAGCGGGGGAAGAGACCCAGTACTTC	CASSTGLAGEETQYF
TRBV18	TRBD1	TRBJ1-5	many	TGTGCCAGCAGTCCACAGGGGAATCAGCCCCAGCATTTT	CASSPQGNQPQHF
TRBV7-2	.	TRBJ1-6	.	TGTGCCAGCAGGACCTGGGAGCTTTCACCCCTCCACTTT	CASRTWELSPLHF
TRBV6-1	.	TRBJ1-3	few	TGTGCCAGCATTGACGGACTTGGAAACACCATATATTTT	CASIDGLGNTIYF
TRBV19	.	TRBJ2-2	many	TGTGCCAGTAGTCCGGGACCCACCACCGGGGAGCTGTTTTTT	CASSPGPTTGELFF